The 22 T cell receptor beta chains presented below share a single source sample, sequenced in a study of shared clonotypes between healthy human individuals. Profiling relied on immunoSEQ multiplex PCR, and the TCRdb table lists in-frame clones only, not all of them. Here the sample spans under 2.5 million clones, 85% to 95% being singletons. The material sequenced was naive CD4+ T cells from PBMCs. Documented subset: CD45RA+ positively selected. Receptors originate from a man aged 18 to 35 in good health. Some clones in this sample may be carry-over from other donors' samples.

The chain has TRBV7-3 and TRBJ1-1; D call uncertain. CDR1 and CDR2 from the germline V gene are SGHTA and FQGTGA. CDR3 length: 13 amino acids. The ends were cut back, 5 bases at V and 0 bases at J, with 7 bases in the middle. CDR3 DNA sequence: TGTGCCAGCAGCCCGCAAATGAACACTGAAGCTTTCTTT. Translated: CASSPQMNTEAFF.

For the CDR3, the DNA is TGTGCCAGCAGGCCGATCGACCCCACACGGGGCGAGCAGTACTTC. Its translation is CASRPIDPTRGEQYF. The chain joins TRBV27 to TRBJ2-7, with a weak D call TRBD2 (5 bases). There are 15 residues in the CDR3. In germline, CDR1 is MNHEY, CDR2 SMNVEV (reference sequence). V lost 6 bases, J lost 6 bases, and 21 bases lay in between.

The chain joins TRBV7-9 to TRBJ1-1; D ambiguous. V was shortened by 5 bases and J by 1 base, with 8 bases between the two germline ends. Germline V CDR1 and CDR2: SEHNR, FQNEAQ (reference sequence). CDR3 length: 13 amino acids. For the CDR3, the DNA is TGTGCCAGCAGCAAAGACCCGAACACTGAAGCTTTCTTT. The encoded protein is CASSKDPNTEAFF.

The chain recombines TRBV5-1 with TRBJ2-5, with D possibly matching TRBD1 (7 bases). The germline V gene has CDR1 SGHRS and CDR2 YFSETQ. The V gene lost 4 bases and the J gene lost 4 bases, with 17 bases spanning the gap. CDR3 length: 15 amino acids. As DNA, the CDR3 is TGCGCCAGCAGCCCACAGCAGGGGGGTAGAGAGACCCAGTACTTC. This translates into CASSPQQGGRETQYF.

The CDR3 DNA reads TGTGCCACCCAACGGGGCCATGCTAACAATGAGCAGTTCTTC. Protein sequence: CATQRGHANNEQFF. This rearrangement joins TRBV7-9 to TRBJ2-1; D tentatively reads TRBD1 or TRBD2 (5 bases each). This CDR3 comprises 14 residues. Trimming took off 10 bases at V and 5 bases at J, with 18 bases between the two ends. Germline lookup yields CDR1 SEHNR and CDR2 FQNEAQ (reference sequence).

The chain is built from TRBV6-5 and TRBJ2-1, with D perhaps matching TRBD2 (7 bases). The CDR3 is 15 amino acids. Germline CDR1 is MNHEY and CDR2 is SVGAGI. V lost 2 bases to trimming and J lost 8 bases, with 16 bases between them. This CDR3 reads CASSYGGAPNYEQFF. Written as DNA, the CDR3 is TGTGCCAGCAGTTACGGGGGGGCCCCAAACTATGAGCAGTTCTTC.

The chain couples TRBV18 to TRBJ2-1; D remains unclear. The germline CDR1 and CDR2 sequences are KGHSH and LQKENI. Between the trimmed V and J ends, which lost 2 bases and 1 base, there was a span of 6 bases. This CDR3 has 14 residues. In DNA, the CDR3 is TGTGCCAGCTCACCAGATTTGTCCTACAATGAGCAGTTCTTC. Translating it yields CASSPDLSYNEQFF. The variable domain in full, with the rest retrieved from reference TRBV18 and TRBJ2-1, is NAGVMQNPRHLVRRRGQEARLRCSPMKGHSHVYWYRQLPEEGLKFMVYLQKENIIDESGMPKERFSAEFPKEGPSILRIQQVVRGDSAAYFCASSPDLSYNEQFFGPGTRLTVL.

V and J are TRBV28 and TRBJ1-4, with 10 positions matching TRBD1. From germline, CDR1 is MDHEN and CDR2 SYDVKM. Losses at the gene ends were 4 bases for V and 6 bases for J; bases not matched to a gene: 8. The CDR3 is 16 residues long. In DNA form, the CDR3 reads TGTGCCAGCAGTTCGTCCGGGACAGGGGCCTATGAAAAACTGTTTTTT. Amino acids: CASSSSGTGAYEKLFF.

The rearrangement joins TRBV11-3 to TRBJ2-1; TRBD1 matches at 7 bases. V shed 4 bases and J 2 bases; nucleotides not matched to a gene: 5. This CDR3 is built from 15 residues. Germline CDR1 SGHNT, CDR2 YENEEA. CDR3 nucleotides: TGTGCCAGCAGCTCCGCAGGGGGAGCCTACAATGAGCAGTTCTTC. Encoded protein: CASSSAGGAYNEQFF. Using reference TRBV11-3 and TRBJ2-1 for the parts outside the CDR3, the full variable domain is EAGVVQSPRYKIIEKKQPVAFWCNPISGHNTLYWYLQNLGQGPELLIRYENEEAVDDSQLPKDRFSAERLKGVDSTLKIQPAELGDSAVYLCASSSAGGAYNEQFFGPGTRLTVL.

The V gene is TRBV14, the J gene TRBJ2-5; no clear D gene. In germline, CDR1 is SGHDN, CDR2 FVKESK. V lost 2 bases and J lost 4, with 8 bases in between. This CDR3 is 13 amino acids long. This CDR3 is CASSQRWGETQYF. CDR3 bases: TGTGCCAGCAGCCAACGGTGGGGAGAGACCCAGTACTTC.

This chain connects TRBV19 to TRBJ1-4; 9 nucleotides align to TRBD1. Germline V gene sequence: CDR1 LNHDA, CDR2 SQIVND (reference sequence). With 5 bases clipped from V and 8 bases from J, the junction kept 9 bases outside the gene matches. This CDR3 region has 15 residues. The CDR3 coding sequence is TGTGCCAGTAGTCTCTACAGGGGGCCGGGAGAAAAACTGTTTTTT. Amino acids: CASSLYRGPGEKLFF.

The chain links TRBV7-9 to TRBJ1-3, with D unresolved. V was pared by 5 bases and J by 4 bases, with 15 bases between. This CDR3 has 15 amino acids. CDR1 SEHNR and CDR2 FQNEAQ come from the germline V gene (reference sequence). As DNA, the CDR3 is TGTGCCAGCAGCAAACTCTGGGCGGGGGGAAACACCATATATTTT. Amino acids: CASSKLWAGGNTIYF. Filled out from reference TRBV7-9 and TRBJ1-3, the complete variable domain reads DTGVSQNPRHKITKRGQNVTFRCDPISEHNRLYWYRQTLGQGPEFLTYFQNEAQLEKSRLLSDRFSAERPKGSFSTLEIQRTEQGDSAMYLCASSKLWAGGNTIYFGEGSWLTVV.

The CDR3 DNA reads TGTGCCAGCAGCTTAGGAGGTTTTATGAACACTGAAGCTTTCTTT. This gives the protein CASSLGGFMNTEAFF. The rearrangement joins TRBV7-9 to TRBJ1-1; D is unclear. The CDR3 spans 15 residues. Germline V gene lookup returns CDR1 SEHNR and CDR2 FQNEAQ (reference sequence). V was clipped by 1 base and J by 0 bases, with 9 bases between them.

The chain combines TRBV5-4 with TRBJ2-2, with TRBD2 identical over 9 bases. Germline V lookup: CDR1 SGHNT, CDR2 YYREEE (reference sequence). V was pared by 2 bases and J by 5 bases, with 7 bases of the junction left unmatched. The CDR3 contains 16 residues. Here the CDR3 reads CASSFSGSDGTGELFF. CDR3 nucleotide sequence: TGTGCCAGCAGCTTTAGCGGGAGTGACGGTACCGGGGAGCTGTTTTTT.

This clone showed up just once. V is TRBV15 and J is TRBJ2-7; no clear D gene. Germline lookup yields CDR1 LNHNV and CDR2 YYDKDF (reference sequence). V was clipped by 7 bases and J by 0 bases, with 13 bases between them. This CDR3 comprises 14 residues. As DNA, the CDR3 is TGTGCCACCACGGCGACGAGAAGCTCCTACGAGCAGTACTTC. Its translation: CATTATRSSYEQYF.

This clone has just one count. V is TRBV12-5 and J is TRBJ2-3; 7 bases fit TRBD1. This CDR3 contains 16 residues. Germline V lookup: CDR1 LGHNT, CDR2 FRNRAP. J was trimmed by 2 bases and V by 6 bases; bases with no gene match: 11. The CDR3 sequence: CASGRSQGLVTDTQYF. As DNA, the CDR3 is TGTGCTAGTGGGCGTTCACAGGGGTTAGTCACAGATACGCAGTATTTT.

The genes are TRBV9 and TRBJ1-1; D not certain. The CDR3 runs 16 residues. V was pared by 3 bases and J by 0 bases, with 15 bases between. Germline V gene lookup returns CDR1 SGDLS and CDR2 YYNGEE. The CDR3 region has the DNA TGTGCCAGCAGCGCCGACCTAGGTATCATGAACACTGAAGCTTTCTTT. The encoded protein is CASSADLGIMNTEAFF.

In DNA form, the CDR3 reads TGTGCCAGCAGCGTATCAGGGGCCATGGGGGAGACCCAGTACTTC. It yields the protein CASSVSGAMGETQYF. The V and J genes are TRBV9 and TRBJ2-5, with D perhaps TRBD1 (6 bases). The V gene's germline CDR1 is SGDLS and CDR2 YYNGEE. The CDR3 extends over 15 amino acids. The V end was cut by 1 base, the J end by 5 bases, with 15 bases between.

The chain recombines TRBV29-1 with TRBJ1-2; 7 bases align to TRBD1. V was pared by 5 bases and J by 8 bases, with 8 bases of the junction left unmatched. Looked up from germline, CDR1 is SQVTM and CDR2 is ANQGSEA. The CDR3 consists of 12 residues. The CDR3 here is CSVTTGLIGYTF. The CDR3 nucleotides are TGCAGCGTTACGACAGGGTTGATCGGCTACACCTTC.

The V call is TRBV5-4, the J call TRBJ2-1, with 10 positions matching TRBD2. CDR1 is SGHNT and CDR2 is YYREEE in the germline V gene (reference sequence). Germline trimming cut 0 bases from V and 8 bases from J; bases unmatched to any gene: 14. This CDR3 has 18 amino acids. CDR3 bases: TGTGCCAGCAGCTTGGCCGTTCTAGCGGGAGTGGTTATGGATGAGCAGTTCTTC. As protein: CASSLAVLAGVVMDEQFF.

This clone has more than one count but fewer than ten. The gene calls are TRBV2 and TRBJ2-7; 11 bases line up with TRBD2. This CDR3 contains 14 residues. Germline V gives CDR1 SNHLY, CDR2 FYNNEI. V trimming: 4 bases; J trimming: 3 bases; junction bases outside the gene matches: 2. The CDR3 region is CASSVGLAVYEQYF. In nucleotides, the CDR3 is TGTGCCAGCAGTGTGGGACTAGCGGTCTACGAGCAGTACTTC.

As for this clone: Other DNA sequences in this sample translate to the same CDR3. The rearrangement joins TRBV4-3 to TRBJ2-3; the match to TRBD2 covers 7 bases. Looked up from germline, CDR1 is LGHNA and CDR2 is YSLEER. CDR3 length equals 13 residues. J gave up 9 bases and V 0 bases, and 3 bases lay outside the gene matches. CDR3 sequence (DNA): TGCGCCAGCAGCCAAGATCGGGGGGACACGCAGTATTTT. Protein: CASSQDRGDTQYF.